The 31 T cell receptor beta chains in this list originate from one sample, sequenced in a study of CD8+CD57+ T cells in acquired aplastic anemia. TCR beta VDJ combinations and CDR3 sequences were profiled from genomic DNA. TCRdb analysed the reads with MiXCR anew, one entry per CDR3 protein. The table records about 200,000 distinct CDR3 sequences, 30% to 40% of them present only once. Sequences were obtained from sorted CD4+, CD8+, or CD8+CD57+ T cells (not recorded which) from PBMCs. The receptors stem from a human donor in good health, serving as a control.

In its sample, this clonotype was seen many times. V and J are TRBV19 and TRBJ1-5; D not resolved. V gave up 4 bases and J gave up 0 bases, with 4 bases separating them. CDR3 size: 13 residues. CDR1 is LNHDA and CDR2 is SQIVND in the germline V gene (reference sequence). The CDR3 sequence: CASSTPSNQPQHF. The CDR3 nucleotides are TGTGCCAGTAGTACCCCTAGCAATCAGCCCCAGCATTTT.

This clonotype was counted ten times or more. The V and J genes are TRBV19 and TRBJ2-4; 11 bases fit TRBD2. V lost 4 bases and J lost 12; bases outside the gene matches: 8. Germline V CDR1 and CDR2: LNHDA, SQIVND (reference sequence). The CDR3 is 14 residues long. Here the CDR3 reads CASSTGLAVKSQYF. The CDR3 DNA follows: TGTGCCAGTAGTACGGGACTAGCGGTTAAGAGTCAGTACTTC.

The chain joins TRBV5-1 to TRBJ2-7, with TRBD2 as a possible D gene (6 bases). V was pared by 3 bases and J by 2 bases, with 9 bases between. The CDR3 runs to 13 residues. Germline lookup yields CDR1 SGHRS and CDR2 YFSETQ. CDR3 sequence reads: CASSSSGAYEQYF. DNA for the CDR3: TGCGCCAGCAGCTCCTCGGGAGCCTACGAGCAGTACTTC.

Only a few counts were recorded for this clonotype. This chain connects TRBV7-9 to TRBJ2-1; no clear D gene. The V gene lost 3 bases and the J gene lost 4 bases, with 13 bases spanning the gap. The CDR3 has 15 residues. Per germline, CDR1 SEHNR and CDR2 FQNEAQ (reference sequence). This CDR3 reads CASSFSVAAYNEQFF. The CDR3 DNA sequence: TGTGCCAGCAGCTTTTCCGTTGCGGCTTACAATGAGCAGTTCTTC.

This clonotype was counted only a few times. The V gene is TRBV20-1, the J gene TRBJ1-4; maybe TRBD1 (5 bases). Germline V lookup: CDR1 DFQATT, CDR2 SNEGSKA (reference sequence). The V end lost 0 bases, the J end lost 8 bases, and 16 bases lay between the germline ends. The CDR3 covers 15 residues. CDR3 DNA: TGCAGTGCTAGAGATCCAGAAGGGGCCCAGGAAAAACTGTTTTTT. As protein: CSARDPEGAQEKLFF.

The CDR3 nucleotides read TGTGCCAGCAGTGAAGCTATACAGGGCGACTATGGCTACACCTTC. Amino acids: CASSEAIQGDYGYTF. The chain has TRBV2 and TRBJ1-2, with a possible D match to TRBD1 (6 bases). In germline, CDR1 is SNHLY, CDR2 FYNNEI. Trimming left V 0 bases short and J 3 bases short, with 11 bases between. The CDR3 extends over 15 amino acids. The complete variable domain, with remaining parts taken from reference TRBV2 and TRBJ1-2, reads EPEVTQTPSHQVTQMGQEVILRCVPISNHLYFYWYRQILGQKVEFLVSFYNNEISEKSEIFDDQFSVERPDGSNFTLKIRSTKLEDSAMYFCASSEAIQGDYGYTFGSGTRLTVV.

This clonotype came up many times. The chain employs TRBV7-3 and TRBJ2-5; D is unresolved. The V end lost 5 bases, the J end lost 4 bases, and 11 bases lay between the germline ends. The germline gives CDR1 SGHTA, CDR2 FQGTGA. CDR3 length: 13 residues. CDR3 DNA sequence: TGTGCCAGCAGCCCCATGAGCGCAGAGACCCAGTACTTC. Residues: CASSPMSAETQYF.

This clonotype has ten or more counts. This rearrangement joins TRBV6-5 to TRBJ2-7, with D hard to call. This CDR3 contains 15 residues. Germline CDR1 MNHEY, CDR2 SVGAGI. V was shortened by 7 bases and J by 2 bases, with 18 bases between the two germline ends. The CDR3 sequence is CASNSWGQRTYEQYF. In nucleotides, the CDR3 is TGTGCCAGCAATTCTTGGGGTCAGAGAACCTACGAGCAGTACTTC.

The rearrangement links TRBV7-6 to TRBJ2-7; 8 bases are shared with TRBD2. The CDR3 consists of 14 residues. CDR1 is SGHVS, CDR2 FNYEAQ, per germline. The V and J ends lost 0 bases and 6 bases, in that order; junction bases with no gene match: 4. The CDR3 region has the DNA TGTGCCAGCAGCTTAGCCGAGCGGGAGCTCGAGCAGTACTTC. Amino acid sequence: CASSLAERELEQYF.

V gene TRBV11-2 combines with J gene TRBJ1-2; D is possibly TRBD1 (5 bases). Between the trimmed V and J ends, which lost 4 bases and 0 bases, there was a span of 21 bases. Germline V gene sequence: CDR1 SGHAT, CDR2 FQNNGV. The CDR3 covers 18 residues. CDR3 nucleotide sequence: TGTGCCAGCAGCTCTAGTCGGACAACCTCTATAGCTAACTATGGCTACACCTTC. Translation: CASSSSRTTSIANYGYTF.

This clonotype has only a few counts. V is TRBV18 and J is TRBJ2-1; 7 nucleotides line up with TRBD1. This CDR3 is built from 16 residues. CDR1 and CDR2 (germline): KGHSH, LQKENI. After removal of 2 bases from V and 6 bases from J, the junction contained 10 bases not matched to a gene. The CDR3 coding sequence is TGTGCCAGCTCACCAAGCGTCGGACAGGTGCTCAATGAGCAGTTCTTC. Amino acids: CASSPSVGQVLNEQFF.

The CDR3 region is CASSFDRPDTGELFF. The CDR3 nucleotides are TGTGCCAGCAGTTTTGACAGACCGGACACCGGGGAGCTGTTTTTT. The genes are TRBV12-3 or TRBV12-4 and TRBJ2-2; tentatively, D is TRBD1 (5 bases). The CDR3 runs to 15 residues. The V end lost 3 bases, the J end lost 3 bases, and 11 bases lay between the germline ends.

On this clonotype itself: The CDR3 does not end in the conserved phenylalanine or tryptophan, so this is likely a read error. The chain recombines TRBV10-3 with TRBJ2-7, with D tentatively TRBD1 or TRBD2 (5 bases each). CDR1 and CDR2 from the germline V gene are ENHRY and SYGVKD. CDR3 length: 14 residues. Trimming removed 8 bases at V and 6 bases at J, with 20 bases between. Written as DNA, the CDR3 is TGTGCCATCGGTGGGCGCTGGGGCGCGGGCGAGCAGTACTCC. Protein sequence: CAIGGRWGAGEQYS.

On this clonotype itself: With a much larger clone just one base away, this may be a read error. V and J are TRBV7-8 and TRBJ1-1; D is unresolved. The CDR3 extends over 15 amino acids. Germline V gene data show CDR1 as SGHVS and CDR2 as FQNEAQ. Trimming took 8 bases from V and 4 from J, leaving 20 bases between them. The CDR3 DNA follows: TGTGCCAGCGGCGGGGATAGGGATGTGGGCACTGAAGCTTTCTTT. Its protein is CASGGDRDVGTEAFF.

The chain recombines TRBV15 with TRBJ2-1; 9 bases align to TRBD2. From germline, CDR1 is LNHNV and CDR2 YYDKDF (reference sequence). V gave up 3 bases and J gave up 0 bases; unmatched junction bases: 3. The CDR3 contains 16 residues. CDR3 in DNA: TGTGCCACCAGCAGTATTAGCGGGGGCTCCTACAATGAGCAGTTCTTC. Amino acids: CATSSISGGSYNEQFF.

This clonotype was recorded many times. The V gene is TRBV19, the J gene TRBJ2-2, with 9 bases identical to TRBD1. V lost 6 bases, J lost 7 bases, and 6 bases stayed unmatched. The CDR3 has 14 amino acids. Germline V CDR1 and CDR2: LNHDA, SQIVND (reference sequence). The CDR3 region is CASSRDRAVGELFF. The CDR3 region has the DNA TGTGCCAGTAGCCGGGACAGGGCGGTCGGGGAGCTGTTTTTT.

This clonotype was seen at least ten times. J is TRBJ2-2 and V is TRBV2; D ambiguous. CDR3 length equals 11 residues. From germline, CDR1 is SNHLY and CDR2 FYNNEI. Trimming cost V 4 bases and J 4 bases, with 1 base left between them. The CDR3 DNA is TGTGCCAGCAGTGTCACCGGGGAGCTGTTTTTT. This encodes CASSVTGELFF.

This clonotype has more than one count but fewer than ten. The V and J genes are TRBV6-4 and TRBJ1-3; tentatively, D is TRBD1 (5 bases). V gave up 8 bases and J gave up 7 bases, with 15 bases separating them. Germline lookup yields CDR1 MRHNA and CDR2 SNTAGT. The CDR3 spans 13 residues. CDR3 sequence reads: CASSPGLYNTIYF. The CDR3 nucleotides are TGTGCCAGCTCACCGGGACTTTACAACACCATATATTTT.

The sample holds many counts of this clonotype. The V gene is TRBV2, the J gene TRBJ1-1, with D unclear. Germline CDR1 reads SNHLY; CDR2 reads FYNNEI. The V end lost 2 bases, the J end lost 1 base, and 5 bases lay between the germline ends. The CDR3 runs to 13 residues. CDR3 nucleotide sequence: TGTGCCAGCAGTGAACAGACGAACACTGAAGCTTTCTTT. Amino acids: CASSEQTNTEAFF.

In regard to this clonotype: Since a much larger clone is just one base distant, this may be a read error. The conserved closing phenylalanine or tryptophan is absent in this CDR3, likely reflecting a read error. This chain joins TRBV5-5 and TRBJ2-7; 8 nucleotides align to TRBD1. In germline, CDR1 is SGHKS, CDR2 YYEKEE (reference sequence). Trimming at V came to 4 bases and at J to 2 bases, leaving 8 bases not matched to a gene. The CDR3 loop spans 15 amino acids. CDR3 bases: TGTGCCAGCAGCCCCGGGACAGGTGTTCCCTACGAGCAGTACCTC. It is translated as CASSPGTGVPYEQYL.

Ten or more counts support this clonotype. This sequence joins TRBV6-1 and TRBJ1-5; D is unclear. The CDR3 consists of 13 residues. Between the trimmed V and J ends, which lost 7 bases and 0 bases, there was a span of 7 bases. Germline lookup yields CDR1 MNHNS and CDR2 SASEGT. The CDR3 loop reads CASKISSNQPQHF. The CDR3 nucleotides are TGTGCCAGCAAGATTTCTAGCAATCAGCCCCAGCATTTT.

There are many counts of this clonotype. The V call is TRBV20-1, the J call TRBJ2-1; D may be TRBD1 or TRBD2 (5 bases each). The CDR3 runs to 15 residues. Germline assignment: CDR1 DFQATT and CDR2 SNEGSKA (reference sequence). V lost 0 bases and J lost 5, with 14 bases in between. Here the CDR3 DNA reads TGCAGTGCTAGAGATCCGGGACCATCAAACAATGAGCAGTTCTTC. Translation: CSARDPGPSNNEQFF.

The chain is built from TRBV4-1 and TRBJ2-3, with 8 bases that match TRBD2. From germline, CDR1 is MGHRA and CDR2 YSYEKL. Losses at the gene ends were 4 bases for V and 5 bases for J; bases not matched to a gene: 14. The CDR3 loop spans 17 amino acids. CDR3 DNA sequence: TGCGCCAGCAGCCGTCACCCGGGACTAGAGGGGGAAGATACGCAGTATTTT. Residues: CASSRHPGLEGEDTQYF.

This clonotype was detected only a few times. The chain is built from TRBV20-1 and TRBJ2-1; no clear D gene. V was clipped by 3 bases and J by 1 base, with 4 bases between them. CDR1 is DFQATT, CDR2 SNEGSKA, per germline (reference sequence). The CDR3 length is 12 residues. CDR3 sequence (DNA): TGCAGTGCTAGTAAGTCCTACAATGAGCAGTTCTTC. Translated, it gives CSASKSYNEQFF.

This clonotype was seen at least ten times. The chain is built from TRBV2 and TRBJ1-6; no definite D call. Trimming took off 2 bases at V and 9 bases at J, with 8 bases between the two ends. Germline CDR1 and CDR2: SNHLY and FYNNEI. CDR3 length: 13 residues. The CDR3 loop reads CASSESGSSPLHF. Here the CDR3 DNA reads TGTGCCAGCAGTGAATCCGGTAGTTCACCCCTCCACTTT.

This clonotype was observed at least ten times. This sequence joins TRBV9 and TRBJ1-1; tentative D call: TRBD1 (6 bases). The CDR3 is 15 amino acids. Germline V CDR1 and CDR2: SGDLS, YYNGEE. V was cut by 0 bases and J by 5 bases, with 14 bases left in between. In DNA form, the CDR3 reads TGTGCCAGCAGCGTAGAACTGGGGGCTAGGACTGAAGCTTTCTTT. Protein sequence: CASSVELGARTEAFF.

The genes are TRBV25-1 and TRBJ2-7, with 10 bases matching TRBD1. Trimming cost V 1 base and J 4 bases; bases outside gene matches: 4. The CDR3 length is 15 residues. Germline V gene sequence: CDR1 MGHDK, CDR2 SYGVNS. CDR3 sequence (DNA): TGTGCCAGCAGTGAATGGGGACAGGGGTGGTACGAGCAGTACTTC. Its translation is CASSEWGQGWYEQYF.

This clonotype showed up just a few times. This chain uses TRBV10-3 with TRBJ1-1, with D perhaps matching TRBD1 (5 bases). The germline V gene encodes CDR1 ENHRY and CDR2 SYGVKD. V was shortened by 10 bases and J by 3 bases, with 24 bases between the two germline ends. The CDR3 is made up of 16 amino acids. CDR3: CASSQRGRNTYTEAFF. The CDR3 DNA reads as TGTGCCAGCAGCCAGAGGGGACGAAATACGTACACTGAAGCTTTCTTT.

This clonotype was recorded a few times. The chain joins TRBV7-2 to TRBJ1-5; no definite D call. Germline loops: CDR1 SGHTA, CDR2 FQGNSA. This CDR3 spans 13 amino acids. The germline V and J ends were trimmed by 5 bases and 7 bases, with 12 bases remaining between them. CDR3 coding DNA: TGTGCCAGCAGCCCAGTCGGGTTGCAGCCCCAGCATTTT. Residues: CASSPVGLQPQHF.

On this clonotype: In this CDR3 the conserved last residue, phenylalanine or tryptophan, is missing, so a read error is likely. The chain joins TRBV19 to TRBJ2-5, with TRBD2 as a possible D gene (5 bases). The CDR3 sequence is 13 residues long. CDR1 is LNHDA and CDR2 is SQIVND in the germline V gene (reference sequence). V was cut by 5 bases and J by 11 bases, with 18 bases left in between. CDR3 in amino acids: CASSSAEVDTQYC. The DNA for the CDR3 is TGTGCCAGTAGTTCAGCGGAGGTAGATACGCAGTACTGC.

Note on this clonotype: Lacking the conserved final phenylalanine or tryptophan, this CDR3 likely reflects a read error. V and J are TRBV7-2 and TRBJ1-6; D not resolved. Germline loops: CDR1 SGHTA, CDR2 FQGNSA. V dropped 1 base and J dropped 6 bases, with 4 bases sitting between them. The CDR3 covers 13 residues. The CDR3 reads CASSLVANSPLHT. The CDR3 DNA reads as TGTGCCAGCAGCTTAGTGGCTAATTCACCCCTCCACACT.